The rows below give T cell receptor beta chains drawn from one sample of a study of CD8+CD57+ T cells in acquired aplastic anemia. Using its own MiXCR run on the reads, TCRdb lists one record per CDR3 protein. The top ten clones hold over 40% of a sample with 150,000 to 200,000 distinct CDR3 sequences, just under 65% of them seen once. The source material was sorted CD4+, CD8+, or CD8+CD57+ T cells (not recorded which) from PBMCs. These receptors all stem from a human donor in good health. CDR3s include the opening cysteine and the closing phenylalanine or tryptophan. Each record gives: CDR3 protein, CDR3 DNA, D gene, CDR3 length, clone size, V gene, J gene. The D gene is left open where the match is weak. Clone size is shown for a subset of rows, as once, few, many or a class of expanded clone.

cdr3_aa: CSASTGGNEAFF
cdr3_nt: TGCAGCGCCTCGACAGGGGGGAATGAAGCTTTCTTT
d_call: TRBD1
cdr3_length: 12
clone_size: NA
v_call: TRBV29-1
j_call: TRBJ1-1

cdr3_aa: CSAPSGSRTDTQYF
cdr3_nt: TGCAGTGCTCCTAGCGGGAGTCGGACAGATACGCAGTATTTT
d_call: TRBD2
cdr3_length: 14
clone_size: NA
v_call: TRBV20-1
j_call: TRBJ2-3

cdr3_aa: CASSLAGLDIGGVSTF
cdr3_nt: TGTGCCAGCAGCTTAGCAGGTTTGGACATAGGGGGTGTGAGCACCTTC
d_call: NA
cdr3_length: 16
clone_size: NA
v_call: TRBV11-3
j_call: TRBJ1-2

cdr3_aa: CASSFGRASYEQYF
cdr3_nt: TGTGCCAGCAGCTTTGGCAGGGCCTCCTACGAGCAGTACTTC
d_call: NA
cdr3_length: 14
clone_size: NA
v_call: TRBV7-6
j_call: TRBJ2-7

cdr3_aa: CASSHGGGWEQYF
cdr3_nt: TGTGCCAGCAGCCATGGGGGGGGCTGGGAGCAGTACTTC
d_call: NA
cdr3_length: 13
clone_size: many
v_call: TRBV4-2
j_call: TRBJ2-7

cdr3_aa: CSAVPPRIAKNIQYF
cdr3_nt: TGCAGTGCTGTCCCCCCCAGGATAGCCAAAAACATTCAGTACTTC
d_call: NA
cdr3_length: 15
clone_size: NA
v_call: TRBV20-1
j_call: TRBJ2-4

cdr3_aa: CASRVFHRVWQPQHF
cdr3_nt: TGTGCCAGTAGAGTATTCCACAGGGTATGGCAGCCCCAGCATTTT
d_call: NA
cdr3_length: 15
clone_size: many
v_call: TRBV19
j_call: TRBJ1-5

cdr3_aa: CASRLARGYEQYF
cdr3_nt: TGTGCCAGCAGGTTGGCTCGCGGCTACGAGCAGTACTTC
d_call: NA
cdr3_length: 13
clone_size: NA
v_call: TRBV10-3
j_call: TRBJ2-7

cdr3_aa: CASSEFTENYEQYF
cdr3_nt: TGTGCCAGCAGTGAATTCACGGAGAACTACGAGCAGTACTTC
d_call: NA
cdr3_length: 14
clone_size: many
v_call: TRBV6-1
j_call: TRBJ2-7

cdr3_aa: CSARAGGRKQFF
cdr3_nt: TGCAGTGCTAGAGCCGGGGGCAGAAAGCAGTTCTTC
d_call: NA
cdr3_length: 12
clone_size: NA
v_call: TRBV20-1
j_call: TRBJ2-1